This T cell receptor beta chain comes out of a study of blood T cell repertoires in COVID-19. On the study more broadly: Sites in the United States, Italy and Spain provided acute and convalescent COVID-19 samples. T cells, B-cell-depleted T cells, or PBMCs provided the cDNA or gDNA that served as material.

This CDR3 has 14 residues. Germline CDR1 and CDR2: GTSNPN and SVGIG (reference sequence). The germline V and J ends were trimmed by 1 base and 2 bases, with 9 bases remaining between them. In the source study's methods: Estimation of nucleated cell counts relied on the amplification of reference gene primers. Profiled with immunoSEQ multiplex PCR; TCRdb holds only in-frame clones, not every one. That table supplies the V and J calls and clone size; D and trimming were determined from the DNA. The sample lists about 99,000 clones, about 90% occurring once. The chain has TRBV30 and TRBJ1-5; D is possibly TRBD1 (5 bases). What was sequenced was peripheral blood. The TCR comes from a man aged 50 to 59 with acute or convalescent COVID-19. In DNA, the CDR3 is TGTGCCTGGAGTGCAGGGTCCGGCAATCAGCCCCAGCATTTT. Its translation is CAWSAGSGNQPQHF.